This T cell receptor (beta chain) is from a study of regulatory and conventional T cells in RAG deficiency. Germline CDR1 is SNHLY and CDR2 is FYNNEI. V gave up 1 base and J gave up 5 bases, with 9 bases separating them. There are 14 residues in the CDR3. Genomic DNA came from blood conventional CD4+ T cells gated CD25-low CD127-high. Only in-frame clones appear in the TCRdb table, and some are missing; sequencing was by immunoSEQ multiplex PCR. The sample contains around 25,000 clones, around 96% of which appear only once. These data were likewise used in another study, on regulatory T cells. That source adds: The PCR used 52 TRBV and 13 TRBJ primers.

The J gene is TRBJ1-5, the V gene TRBV2; D not resolved. This sequence was found in a human donor in good health. Sequencing was done on a sample of CD25- CD4+ T cells sorted from blood. CDR3 bases: TGTGCCAGCAGTGAAGTAGGGAGGGATCAGCCCCAGCATTTT. Residues: CASSEVGRDQPQHF.